The 12 T cell receptor beta chains below were found in one sample sequenced in a study of T cell repertoires in cytomegalovirus infection (dated by TCRdb to the late 2010s). The sequencing machine was an Illumina HiSeq 1500. The public sequencing data were trimmed at Q25 with fastp and processed into clonotypes with MiXCR by TCRdb, which kept only in-frame beta chains. Merged by CDR3 protein, the rows form single entries marked with the most common genes and DNA. The table for this sample lists about 450,000 distinct CDR3 sequences; about a third of them were counted only once. Jointly, the top ten make up 12% to 15% of the sample. The specimen sequenced was PBMCs. Receptors originate from a human donor in good health (CMV status not recorded). Some clones in this sample may be carry-over from other donors' samples.

This clonotype came up a few times. The chain combines TRBV14 with TRBJ1-4; D unresolved. The CDR3 length is 15 residues. The V gene lost 4 bases and the J gene lost 7 bases, with 16 bases spanning the gap. Germline V CDR1 and CDR2: SGHDN, FVKESK. The CDR3: CASSPYRQVPEKLFF. The DNA of the CDR3 is TGTGCCAGCAGCCCCTACCGGCAGGTCCCTGAAAAACTGTTTTTT.

This clonotype has ten or more counts. V and J are TRBV7-2 and TRBJ1-1, with D perhaps TRBD1 (6 bases). Germline loops: CDR1 SGHTA, CDR2 FQGNSA. CDR3 length equals 16 residues. Deletions cut 5 bases from V and 0 bases from J, with 16 bases between. CDR3 DNA: TGTGCCAGCAGCCAATCACGGACAGCGGTGAACACTGAAGCTTTCTTT. Its translation: CASSQSRTAVNTEAFF.

This clonotype was seen ten or more times. This chain joins TRBV7-2 and TRBJ1-1, with D uncertain. There are 14 residues in the CDR3. V lost 5 bases, J lost 1 base, and 11 bases lay in between. The germline V gene has CDR1 SGHTA and CDR2 FQGNSA. The CDR3 is CASSTWTANTEAFF. For the CDR3, the DNA is TGTGCCAGCAGCACCTGGACCGCGAACACTGAAGCTTTCTTT.

The chain combines TRBV7-9 with TRBJ2-3; 16 bases fit TRBD2. The CDR3 is 16 residues long. V shed 5 bases and J 5 bases; nucleotides not matched to a gene: 4. Germline V lookup: CDR1 SEHNR, CDR2 FQNEAQ (reference sequence). The CDR3 protein is CASSRGLAGGRDTQYF. The CDR3 coding sequence is TGTGCCAGCAGCCGGGGACTAGCGGGGGGGCGAGATACGCAGTATTTT.

The CDR3, as DNA: TGTGCCAGCAGCTTAGATCGTTTTGCAAGCGGGAGCTACGAGCAGTACTTC. Its translation is CASSLDRFASGSYEQYF. This chain links TRBV11-2 with TRBJ2-7; 8 positions agree with TRBD2. Germline CDR1 and CDR2: SGHAT and FQNNGV. The V and J ends lost 0 bases and 3 bases, in that order; junction bases with no gene match: 10. This CDR3 spans 17 amino acids.

This clonotype turned up a few times. The gene calls are TRBV2 and TRBJ2-7; D unclear. The CDR3 runs 13 residues. Germline CDR1 is SNHLY and CDR2 is FYNNEI. V dropped 6 bases and J dropped 2 bases, with 11 bases sitting between them. CDR3 amino acids: CASRLDEPYEQYF. CDR3 nucleotides: TGTGCCAGCAGACTTGACGAGCCCTACGAGCAGTACTTC. Based on the CDR3 plus reference TRBV2 and TRBJ2-7, the full variable domain is EPEVTQTPSHQVTQMGQEVILRCVPISNHLYFYWYRQILGQKVEFLVSFYNNEISEKSEIFDDQFSVERPDGSNFTLKIRSTKLEDSAMYFCASRLDEPYEQYFGPGTRLTVT.

The genes are TRBV6-2 or TRBV6-3 and TRBJ2-5, with D perhaps TRBD2 (5 bases). This CDR3 is 12 amino acids long. V dropped 0 bases and J dropped 11 bases, with 10 bases sitting between them. Germline V lookup: CDR1 MNHEY, CDR2 SVGEGT. The CDR3 spells CASSYSGAPQYF. CDR3 bases: TGTGCCAGCAGTTACTCGGGAGCGCCACAGTACTTC.

This clonotype has a handful of counts. This chain uses TRBV7-2 with TRBJ2-5; D remains ambiguous. With 5 bases removed from V and 1 base from J, the gap between germline ends came to 11 bases. CDR1 and CDR2 (germline): SGHTA, FQGNSA. The CDR3 extends over 14 amino acids. The CDR3 DNA sequence: TGTGCCAGCAGCCCTACCCGGACCCAAGAGACCCAGTACTTC. Amino acid sequence: CASSPTRTQETQYF.

In its sample, this clonotype was seen many times. The chain combines TRBV7-6 with TRBJ2-3; D assignment may be TRBD1 or TRBD2 (5 bases each). Trimming removed 0 bases at V and 5 bases at J, with 9 bases between. This CDR3 is built from 14 residues. CDR1 is SGHVS and CDR2 is FNYEAQ in the germline V gene. The CDR3 is CASSLAGTEDTQYF. CDR3 coding DNA: TGTGCCAGCAGCTTAGCCGGGACCGAAGATACGCAGTATTTT.

This clonotype is a singleton in its sample. This chain connects TRBV20-1 to TRBJ2-7; 8 nucleotides align to TRBD2. V was pared by 4 bases and J by 2 bases, with 4 bases of the junction left unmatched. The germline CDR1 and CDR2 sequences are DFQATT and SNEGSKA (reference sequence). The CDR3 is 13 residues long. CDR3 bases: TGCAGTGCTAAAAGCGGGGGACCCTACGAGCAGTACTTC. Amino acids: CSAKSGGPYEQYF.

The V call is TRBV11-2, the J call TRBJ2-1; D not resolved. CDR1 is SGHAT, CDR2 FQNNGV, per germline. V shed 6 bases and J shed 4 bases, with 7 bases lying between them. This CDR3 region has 12 residues. The CDR3 DNA reads TGTGCCAGCAGGCTGGGGTACAATGAGCAGTTCTTC. Protein sequence: CASRLGYNEQFF.

The chain has TRBV20-1 and TRBJ2-7; 7 bases map to TRBD1. This CDR3 has 15 amino acids. V lost 8 bases and J lost 3; bases outside the gene matches: 16. Germline values: CDR1 DFQATT, CDR2 SNEGSKA (reference sequence). CDR3 sequence: CSSQGTPQSGYEQYF. For the CDR3, the DNA is TGCAGTTCACAGGGGACCCCACAAAGCGGCTACGAGCAGTACTTC.